This TCR beta chain derives from a study of blood T cell repertoires in COVID-19. This clone was observed a single time. Method: immunoSEQ multiplex PCR; TCRdb's copy keeps in-frame clones and lacks some. The table records more than 85,000 clones, roughly 90% of them present only once. This CDR3 comprises 13 residues. From germline, CDR1 is LNHDA and CDR2 SQIVND (reference sequence). The ends lost 5 bases at V and 8 bases at J; junction bases unmatched: 6. The chain is built from TRBV19 and TRBJ1-3; TRBD1 matches at 7 bases. The clonotype originates from a human donor with COVID-19, enrolled during active disease. The donor label of this sample is uncertain. The sample comprised peripheral blood. DNA of the CDR3: TGTGCCAGTAGTCCTACAGGGGCGGACACCATATATTTT. It yields the protein CASSPTGADTIYF. The complete variable domain, with remaining parts taken from reference TRBV19 and TRBJ1-3, reads DGGITQSPKYLFRKEGQNVTLSCEQNLNHDAMYWYRQDPGQGLRLIYYSQIVNDFQKGDIAEGYSVSREKKESFPLTVTSAQKNPTAFYLCASSPTGADTIYFGEGSWLTVV.